The 3 T cell receptor beta chains below were found in one sample sequenced in a study of cytomegalovirus exposure and HLA in healthy donors. PCR primers comprised 60 Vbeta and 13 Jbeta primers. TCRdb keeps only in-frame clones here, not all; method: immunoSEQ multiplex PCR. Of over 150,000 clones listed, 80% to 85% are singletons. The source material was PBMCs. Receptors originate from a boy between 2 and 10 years old in good health and CMV-seronegative.

The V call is TRBV27, the J call TRBJ2-7, with 14 bases fitting TRBD2. J was trimmed by 1 base and V by 5 bases; bases with no gene match: 1. From germline, CDR1 is MNHEY and CDR2 SMNVEV (reference sequence). The CDR3 has 15 residues. The CDR3 protein is CASSGLAGGSYEQYF. Written as DNA, the CDR3 is TGTGCCAGCAGTGGACTAGCGGGAGGATCCTACGAGCAGTACTTC.

The rearrangement uses TRBV27 and TRBJ2-1; TRBD2 is a possible D gene (6 bases). Per germline, CDR1 MNHEY and CDR2 SMNVEV (reference sequence). This CDR3 has 14 residues. V shed 5 bases and J shed 4 bases, with 12 bases lying between them. The CDR3 protein is CASSATGTYNEQFF. The CDR3 nucleotides are TGTGCCAGCAGTGCCACCGGGACTTACAATGAGCAGTTCTTC.

The chain recombines TRBV5-6 with TRBJ2-1; a weak D match, TRBD2 (5 bases). The CDR3 sequence is 11 residues long. Germline V gene data show CDR1 as SGHDT and CDR2 as YYEEEE. V was pared by 4 bases and J by 9 bases, with 8 bases between. The CDR3 loop reads CASSLGGEQFF. DNA of the CDR3: TGTGCCAGCAGCCTAGGAGGTGAGCAGTTCTTC.